The 10 T cell receptor beta chains given below trace back to one sample, sequenced in a study of cytomegalovirus exposure and HLA in healthy donors. The PCR employed 60 Vbeta primers together with 13 Jbeta primers. Method: immunoSEQ multiplex PCR; TCRdb's copy keeps in-frame clones and lacks some. The sample has about 120,000 clones, 65% to 75% seen once; the top ten hold around 4%. Sequenced material: PBMCs. The receptors were sampled from a middle-aged woman in good health and CMV-seropositive.

CDR3 amino acids: CASSFDSSGANVLTF. DNA of the CDR3: TGTGCCAGCAGCTTTGACAGCTCTGGGGCCAACGTCCTGACTTTC. This sequence joins TRBV11-2 and TRBJ2-6, with D maybe TRBD1 (5 bases). Trimming stripped 3 bases from V and 0 bases from J, with 6 bases between. The CDR3 is 15 amino acids. Germline CDR1 SGHAT, CDR2 FQNNGV. Looking up the rest from reference TRBV11-2 and TRBJ2-6 gives the full variable domain: EAGVAQSPRYKIIEKRQSVAFWCNPISGHATLYWYQQILGQGPKLLIQFQNNGVVDDSQLPKDRFSAERLKGVDSTLKIQPAKLEDSAVYLCASSFDSSGANVLTFGAGSRLTVL.

DNA of the CDR3: TGCGCCAGTGGACAGTCGGGGAATGAGCAGTTCTTC. This sequence encodes CASGQSGNEQFF. V and J are TRBV4-1 and TRBJ2-1, with D maybe TRBD1 (6 bases). V was pared by 9 bases and J by 7 bases, with 13 bases between. Germline lookup yields CDR1 MGHRA and CDR2 YSYEKL. There are 12 residues in the CDR3.

The chain uses TRBV6-5 and TRBJ1-2, with a tentative D call TRBD1 (5 bases). The V end lost 2 bases, the J end lost 8 bases, and 21 bases lay between the germline ends. The CDR3 sequence is 16 residues long. Germline CDR1 is MNHEY and CDR2 is SVGAGI. DNA for the CDR3: TGTGCCAGCAGTTACGGGTTTGGCATACAGGTTGACGGCTACACCTTC. Protein product: CASSYGFGIQVDGYTF.

The chain carries TRBV9 and TRBJ2-5; 13 bases match TRBD2. This CDR3 is 14 amino acids long. With V trimmed by 3 bases and J by 5 bases, 1 base remained unmatched. Germline V gene lookup returns CDR1 SGDLS and CDR2 YYNGEE. The CDR3 DNA sequence: TGTGCCAGCAGCGCGGGACTAGCGGGGGAGACCCAGTACTTC. Encoded protein: CASSAGLAGETQYF.

The chain couples TRBV5-4 to TRBJ1-2; D unclear. There are 16 residues in the CDR3. Trimming pared 0 bases from V and 6 bases from J, leaving 18 bases between. Germline CDR1 SGHNT, CDR2 YYREEE (reference sequence). CDR3 in amino acids: CASSLDTNLYSNGYTF. The CDR3 DNA reads as TGTGCCAGCAGCTTGGATACCAACCTTTACTCCAATGGCTACACCTTC.

The chain joins TRBV25-1 to TRBJ2-1; the match to TRBD2 covers 8 bases. The CDR3 sequence is 14 residues long. Germline CDR1 and CDR2: MGHDK and SYGVNS. The ends lost 6 bases at V and 5 bases at J; junction bases unmatched: 6. DNA for the CDR3: TGTGCCAGCAGGAGCGGGAGTTGGAACAATGAGCAGTTCTTC. It codes for CASRSGSWNNEQFF.

The chain carries TRBV6-1 and TRBJ2-6; 10 bases match TRBD1. Trimming removed 4 bases from V and 1 base from J; junction bases left unmatched: 1. Germline CDR1 is MNHNS and CDR2 is SASEGT. This CDR3 has 16 amino acids. The CDR3: CASSGTGGSGANVLTF. CDR3 in DNA: TGTGCCAGCAGTGGGACAGGGGGGTCTGGGGCCAACGTCCTGACTTTC.

The count of this clone is one. The chain couples TRBV19 to TRBJ2-3; 8 nucleotides align to TRBD2. Germline assignment: CDR1 LNHDA and CDR2 SQIVND (reference sequence). V lost 4 bases to trimming and J lost 3 bases; unmatched junction nucleotides: 0. The CDR3 totals 13 residues. The CDR3 DNA reads as TGTGCCAGTAGTAAGCGGGAGACAGATACGCAGTATTTT. It specifies CASSKRETDTQYF.

This chain uses TRBV12-5 with TRBJ1-3; D not resolved. The germline V and J ends were trimmed by 6 bases and 0 bases, with 9 bases remaining between them. The CDR3 has 14 residues. The germline gives CDR1 LGHNT, CDR2 FRNRAP. This CDR3 is CASGPRLSGNTIYF. The CDR3 coding sequence is TGTGCTAGTGGACCGCGCCTCTCTGGAAACACCATATATTTT.

This chain connects TRBV27 to TRBJ2-7, with 8 bases matching TRBD1. Germline V lookup: CDR1 MNHEY, CDR2 SMNVEV (reference sequence). V lost 4 bases and J lost 3; bases outside the gene matches: 14. CDR3 size: 17 residues. The CDR3 is CASSSLIRLGQGYEQYF. CDR3 DNA sequence: TGTGCCAGCAGTTCTTTAATACGCCTCGGACAGGGCTACGAGCAGTACTTC.